One T cell receptor beta chain is described in this entry. Trimming left V 4 bases short and J 0 bases short, with 11 bases between. This CDR3 has 15 amino acids. Germline V gene sequence: CDR1 SEHNR, CDR2 FQNEAQ (reference sequence). This record comes from a study of T cell responses to AZD1222 COVID-19 vaccine. The data were produced by immunoSEQ multiplex PCR, yet TCRdb's version contains in-frame clones alone and is incomplete. The sample includes about 140,000 clones, around 90% of them seen just once. This rearrangement joins TRBV7-9 to TRBJ2-3, with D perhaps matching TRBD2 (5 bases). The sample in question was peripheral blood, obtained on day 0 of AZD1222 vaccination. The TCR comes from an adult in good health. CDR3 region: CASSWWERSTDTQYF. CDR3 in DNA: TGTGCCAGCAGCTGGTGGGAGAGAAGCACAGATACGCAGTATTTT.